These 18 T cell receptor beta chains came from one sample sequenced in a study of T cell responses to AZD1222 COVID-19 vaccine. Method: immunoSEQ multiplex PCR; TCRdb's copy keeps in-frame clones and lacks some. The sample carries roughly 140,000 clones, approximately 94% recorded once. The starting material was peripheral blood, obtained on day 0 of AZD1222 vaccination. The receptors originated from an adult in good health.

J is TRBJ1-2 and V is TRBV27; no clear D gene. V lost 6 bases to trimming and J lost 5 bases, with 13 bases between them. The CDR3 runs to 13 residues. The V gene's germline CDR1 is MNHEY and CDR2 SMNVEV (reference sequence). For the CDR3, the DNA is TGTGCCAGCAGATACACCCTGGGGTATGGCTACACCTTC. This encodes CASRYTLGYGYTF.

The chain recombines TRBV20-1 with TRBJ2-5; the D gene is possibly TRBD1 (5 bases). This CDR3 spans 11 amino acids. The V gene's germline CDR1 is DFQATT and CDR2 SNEGSKA (reference sequence). Between the trimmed V and J ends, which lost 6 bases and 4 bases, there was a span of 9 bases. CDR3 sequence (DNA): TGCAGTGCCAGAAGGGGAGAGACCCAGTACTTC. Protein: CSARRGETQYF.

This chain joins TRBV27 and TRBJ1-4, with 9 bases that match TRBD1. Germline V CDR1 and CDR2: MNHEY, SMNVEV (reference sequence). The length of the CDR3 is 16 residues. V lost 6 bases and J lost 0; bases outside the gene matches: 5. CDR3 amino acids: CASSRGTGSTNEKLFF. The CDR3 nucleotides read TGTGCCAGCAGCCGCGGGACAGGGTCAACTAATGAAAAACTGTTTTTT.

Remarks on this clone: A read error may produce the germline difference seen at one junction end. At the DNA level, this CDR3 is encoded by other sequences in the same sample as well. The chain carries TRBV19 and TRBJ1-2, with 7 bases identical to TRBD1. The length of the CDR3 is 14 residues. Germline values: CDR1 LNHDA, CDR2 SQIVND (reference sequence). In DNA form, the CDR3 reads TGTGCCAGTAGTATAGGACAGGGAATATATGGTTACACCTTC. It codes for CASSIGQGIYGYTF.

The V and J genes are TRBV3-1 (or the pseudogene TRBV3-2) and TRBJ2-2, with TRBD2 matching over 8 bases. V lost 1 base and J lost 0; bases outside the gene matches: 1. CDR1 and CDR2 from the germline V gene are LGHDT and YNNKEL (reference sequence). CDR3 length equals 16 residues. The CDR3 nucleotides read TGTGCCAGCAGCCAAGTAGCGGGGACGAACACCGGGGAGCTGTTTTTT. Translated: CASSQVAGTNTGELFF.

The chain recombines TRBV11-3 with TRBJ1-1, with TRBD1 as a possible D gene (6 bases). Trimming left V 5 bases short and J 5 bases short, with 9 bases between. The length of the CDR3 is 12 residues. Germline assignment: CDR1 SGHNT and CDR2 YENEEA. CDR3 coding DNA: TGTGCCAGCAGCCTAGGACAGACTGAAGCTTTCTTT. This sequence encodes CASSLGQTEAFF.

The chain joins TRBV13 to TRBJ2-3; D is unresolved. The CDR3 totals 13 residues. CDR1 is PRHDT and CDR2 is FYEKMQ in the germline V gene (reference sequence). V was pared by 3 bases and J by 2 bases, with 6 bases between. The DNA of the CDR3 is TGTGCCAGCAGCTTTTTAGCCACAGATACGCAGTATTTT. Translating gives CASSFLATDTQYF.

The V and J genes are TRBV6-5 and TRBJ2-1, with TRBD2 matching 7 bases. CDR3 size: 11 residues. Germline assignment: CDR1 MNHEY and CDR2 SVGAGI. V lost 5 bases and J lost 13; bases outside the gene matches: 5. In DNA, the CDR3 is TGTGCCAGCAGTACGACTAGCACACAGTTCTTC. Translating gives CASSTTSTQFF.

The chain combines TRBV7-9 with TRBJ2-1; possible D gene TRBD2, 7 bases. V was cut by 7 bases and J by 1 base, with 11 bases left in between. The germline CDR1 and CDR2 sequences are SEHNR and FQNEAQ (reference sequence). The CDR3 covers 14 residues. The CDR3 sequence: CASIRGGSYNEQFF. The CDR3 coding sequence is TGTGCCAGCATTAGGGGGGGTTCCTACAATGAGCAGTTCTTC.

The chain carries TRBV2 and TRBJ1-3; no reliable D call. The CDR3 sequence is 15 residues long. V gave up 4 bases and J gave up 0 bases, with 10 bases separating them. Germline V gene data show CDR1 as SNHLY and CDR2 as FYNNEI. The CDR3 here is CASSVAGSSGNTIYF. CDR3 bases: TGTGCCAGCAGTGTTGCGGGAAGCTCTGGAAACACCATATATTTT. Variable domain in full (rest from reference TRBV2 and TRBJ1-3): EPEVTQTPSHQVTQMGQEVILRCVPISNHLYFYWYRQILGQKVEFLVSFYNNEISEKSEIFDDQFSVERPDGSNFTLKIRSTKLEDSAMYFCASSVAGSSGNTIYFGEGSWLTVV.

This clone was seen only once. The gene calls are TRBV5-6 and TRBJ1-5; TRBD1 agrees at 10 bases. V dropped 7 bases and J dropped 6; count of bases not matched to a gene: 1. This CDR3 has 12 residues. Per germline, CDR1 SGHDT and CDR2 YYEEEE. The CDR3 reads CASGDRGQPQHF. The CDR3 coding sequence is TGTGCCAGCGGGGACAGGGGTCAGCCCCAGCATTTT.

The chain uses TRBV15 and TRBJ1-2, with a weak D call TRBD1 (6 bases). With 0 bases removed from V and 0 bases from J, the gap between germline ends came to 11 bases. This CDR3 has 16 amino acids. In germline, CDR1 is LNHNV, CDR2 YYDKDF (reference sequence). Written as DNA, the CDR3 is TGTGCCACCAGCAGAGAGGGACACCCGTCTAACTATGGCTACACCTTC. It specifies CATSREGHPSNYGYTF.

This chain uses TRBV9 with TRBJ2-3; the D gene is possibly TRBD2 (6 bases). This CDR3 is built from 14 residues. V was pared by 4 bases and J by 5 bases, with 14 bases between. Germline-derived CDR1 and CDR2 are SGDLS and YYNGEE. The CDR3 protein is CASSSGTLKDTQYF. In DNA form, the CDR3 reads TGTGCCAGCAGCTCCGGGACTTTAAAAGATACGCAGTATTTT.

The chain combines TRBV24-1 with TRBJ2-7; the D gene is possibly TRBD1 (5 bases). The V gene lost 8 bases and the J gene lost 0 bases, with 13 bases spanning the gap. Germline CDR1 reads KGHDR; CDR2 reads SFDVKD. The CDR3 length is 14 residues. The CDR3 protein is CATIAQGSSYEQYF. In nucleotides, the CDR3 is TGTGCCACCATTGCCCAGGGCAGCTCCTACGAGCAGTACTTC.

This clone was recorded once. The gene calls are TRBV30 and TRBJ1-1; a possible D gene is TRBD1 (5 bases). With 1 base removed from V and 10 bases from J, the gap between germline ends came to 19 bases. Germline V gene data show CDR1 as GTSNPN and CDR2 as SVGIG (reference sequence). The CDR3 is made up of 14 amino acids. The CDR3 here is CAWSGISPGGRAFF. The CDR3 bases are TGTGCCTGGAGTGGAATTTCACCTGGGGGGAGAGCTTTCTTT.

The chain recombines TRBV27 with TRBJ1-5, with D unresolved. The CDR3 spans 13 residues. Per the germline V gene, CDR1 is MNHEY and CDR2 is SMNVEV (reference sequence). Trimming cost V 3 bases and J 6 bases, with 9 bases left between them. The CDR3 bases are TGTGCCAGCAGTTTTAATCCCGGTCAGCCCCAGCATTTT. This sequence encodes CASSFNPGQPQHF.

The chain recombines TRBV7-3 with TRBJ2-1; perhaps TRBD2 as D (6 bases). V was pared by 5 bases and J by 5 bases, with 16 bases between. The CDR3 totals 15 residues. Germline V gene lookup returns CDR1 SGHTA and CDR2 FQGTGA. CDR3 in amino acids: CASSPVGGGDNEQFF. CDR3 nucleotides: TGTGCCAGCAGCCCAGTGGGGGGAGGTGACAATGAGCAGTTCTTC.

This clone was detected once. The chain combines TRBV7-8 with TRBJ1-5; D not resolved. This CDR3 has 12 residues. Trimming left V 0 bases short and J 9 bases short, with 6 bases between. Germline V gene data show CDR1 as SGHVS and CDR2 as FQNEAQ. The CDR3 DNA reads TGTGCCAGCAGCTTAGCGAGAGGGCCCCAGCATTTT. This sequence encodes CASSLARGPQHF.